This T cell receptor beta chain was sequenced for a study of identifying expanded T cells in peripheral blood. Overall study findings and caveats: Technical replicates showed roughly 1.2 changed clones; approximately 2 weeks roughly 15; four weeks 19.

V was pared by 4 bases and J by 1 base, with 9 bases of the junction left unmatched. The CDR3 totals 16 residues. Germline V gene sequence: CDR1 MGHRA, CDR2 YSYEKL. A remark on this clone: Its target is not known.

Profiled with immunoSEQ multiplex PCR; TCRdb holds only in-frame clones, not every one. The sample carries 85,000 to 90,000 clones, approximately 84% recorded once. The sequenced sample consisted of blood. This chain joins TRBV4-1 and TRBJ2-7, with 8 bases that match TRBD1. This clonotype was obtained from a person between 18 and 75 years old in good health. The CDR3 bases are TGCGCCAGCAGCCGCCAGACCGGGACAGGATCCTACGAGCAGTACTTC. Translation gives CASSRQTGTGSYEQYF.